This T cell receptor (beta chain) came from a study of cytomegalovirus exposure and HLA in healthy donors. Overall study results and limits: Analyzed later, association rates of TCRs varied across HLA loci, with DRB1 most and HLA-C fewest.

The PCR made use of 60 Vbeta and 13 Jbeta primers. Source study methods: Unique TCR beta chains numbered around 80 million in a later analysis, with about 11 million shared. Clones were read by immunoSEQ multiplex PCR, and TCRdb kept only the in-frame ones, dropping some. Clone size and V and J calls were adopted from that table, with D and trimming inferred from the DNA. Of around 67,000 clones in the sample, roughly 68% were seen once. Germline V CDR1 and CDR2: MDHEN, SYDVKM. This CDR3 contains 17 residues. V shed 6 bases, J shed 3 bases, and the junction held 12 bases outside the gene matches. Concerning this clone itself: Its cognate antigen is unknown.

This sequence joins TRBV28 and TRBJ1-5, with 9 bases identical to TRBD1. The sequenced sample was PBMCs. The clonotype originates from a woman aged 45 to 65 in good health and CMV-seronegative. CDR3: CASRYTGGLTDNQPQHF. CDR3 nucleotide sequence: TGTGCCAGCAGATATACAGGGGGCCTAACGGACAATCAGCCCCAGCATTTT.